These 10 T cell receptor beta chains were sequenced from one sample in a study of a mutant IDH1 vaccine in newly diagnosed glioma. Which antigens these TCRs recognize remains unknown. Time point noted: week 47, end of study. Alongside topical imiquimod, each dose of vaccine comprised 300 ug of mutant IDH1 20-mer peptide. Generated by immunoSEQ multiplex PCR, the TCRdb table keeps only in-frame clones and is missing some. In the table there are around 23,000 clones, roughly 83% of which are singletons. Sequences were derived from PBMCs, sampled from a glioma patient whose treatment included an IDH1 peptide vaccine. The receptor set was obtained from a man in his forties or fifties with glioma.

As for this clone: At one of its ends the junction is not consistent with the germline gene, which may arise from a read error. The rearrangement links TRBV2 to TRBJ2-6; no definite D call. The CDR3 runs to 13 residues. Germline CDR1 is SNHLY and CDR2 is FYNNEI. The chain's CDR3 is CASSYSEANVLTF. As DNA, the CDR3 is TGTGCCAGCAGTTATTCTGAGGCCAACGTCCTGACTTTC.

For this clone: One junction end does not reproduce the germline sequence, and a read error may be involved. The J gene is TRBJ2-5, the V gene TRBV4-1; D may be TRBD2 (6 bases). The germline V gene encodes CDR1 MGHRA and CDR2 YSYEKL. The CDR3 has 15 residues. The CDR3 DNA reads as TGCCCCAGCAGCCAAGGACTCTCACGGGGGGAGACCCAGTACTTC. It encodes CPSSQGLSRGETQYF.

This chain links TRBV4-3 with TRBJ1-3; D is undetermined. There are 16 residues in the CDR3. Trimming stripped 0 bases from V and 0 bases from J, with 9 bases between. Germline V gene sequence: CDR1 LGHNA, CDR2 YSLEER. The CDR3 DNA reads as TGCGCCAGCAGCCAAGATCCTAGGTACTCTGGAAACACCATATATTTT. Translating it yields CASSQDPRYSGNTIYF.

J is TRBJ2-2 and V is TRBV9, with a weak D call TRBD1 (6 bases). CDR1 and CDR2 (germline): SGDLS, YYNGEE. The length of the CDR3 is 15 residues. V lost 4 bases and J 2 bases, leaving 12 bases between the germline ends. In DNA form, the CDR3 reads TGTGCCAGCAGCACCGACAGGCCCAACACCGGGGAGCTGTTTTTT. This sequence encodes CASSTDRPNTGELFF.

V gene TRBV7-5 combines with J gene TRBJ2-7. TRBV7-5 is noted as a pseudogene. This CDR3 contains 15 residues. The CDR3 reads CVREPPSASPHEQYF. The CDR3 region has the DNA TGTGTCCGTGAGCCGCCCAGTGCGTCCCCCCACGAGCAGTACTTC.

The chain uses TRBV9 and TRBJ2-3, with 7 bases identical to TRBD2. Germline assignment: CDR1 SGDLS and CDR2 YYNGEE. This CDR3 contains 17 residues. Trimming removed 0 bases from V and 4 bases from J; junction bases left unmatched: 11. The CDR3 protein is CASSVALAAWGADTQYF. CDR3 DNA sequence: TGTGCCAGCAGCGTAGCCCTAGCGGCCTGGGGCGCAGATACGCAGTATTTT.

The chain couples TRBV5-6 to TRBJ2-1; 9 nucleotides line up with TRBD1. Per germline, CDR1 SGHDT and CDR2 YYEEEE. The J segment lost 8 bases and the V segment lost 0 bases, leaving 6 bases of the junction unmatched. This CDR3 has 15 amino acids. CDR3 bases: TGTGCCAGCAGCTTGGGATGGGACAGGGCGGATGAGCAGTTCTTC. Its protein product is CASSLGWDRADEQFF.

The rearrangement uses TRBV12-5 and TRBJ1-1; D is ambiguous. V was shortened by 1 base and J by 0 bases, with 9 bases between the two germline ends. Per germline, CDR1 LGHNT and CDR2 FRNRAP. The CDR3 is made up of 15 amino acids. The CDR3 DNA reads TGTGCTAGTGGTTTGGGTCAGAGCATGAACACTGAAGCTTTCTTT. Translating it yields CASGLGQSMNTEAFF.

This clone was counted once. The rearrangement joins TRBV5-4 to TRBJ2-7, with TRBD2 matching over 7 bases. The V gene's germline CDR1 is SGHNT and CDR2 YYREEE (reference sequence). Germline trimming cut 4 bases from V and 6 bases from J; bases unmatched to any gene: 19. This CDR3 region has 17 residues. The CDR3 coding sequence is TGTGCCAGCAGCCGGGAGGCTCTCCGAGGTTCCAAGGGCGAGCAGTACTTC. This codes for CASSREALRGSKGEQYF.

The V and J genes are TRBV18 and TRBJ2-2, with D unclear. Germline V gene sequence: CDR1 KGHSH, CDR2 LQKENI. The CDR3 runs 14 residues. V lost 3 bases, J lost 1 base, and 6 bases lay in between. CDR3 amino acids: CASSPQQNTGELFF. The CDR3 region has the DNA TGTGCCAGCTCACCTCAACAGAACACCGGGGAGCTGTTTTTT.